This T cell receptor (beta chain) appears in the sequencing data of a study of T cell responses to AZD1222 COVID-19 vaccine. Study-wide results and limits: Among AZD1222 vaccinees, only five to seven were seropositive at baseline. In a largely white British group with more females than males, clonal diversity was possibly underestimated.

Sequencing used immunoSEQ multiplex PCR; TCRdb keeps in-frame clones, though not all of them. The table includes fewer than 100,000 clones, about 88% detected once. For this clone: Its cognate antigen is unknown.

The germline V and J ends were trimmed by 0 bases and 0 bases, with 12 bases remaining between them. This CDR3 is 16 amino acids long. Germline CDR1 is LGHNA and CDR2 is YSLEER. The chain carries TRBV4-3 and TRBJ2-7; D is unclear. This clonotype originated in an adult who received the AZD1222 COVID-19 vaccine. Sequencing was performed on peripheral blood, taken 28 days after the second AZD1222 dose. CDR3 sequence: CASSQEESISSYEQYF. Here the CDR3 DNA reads TGCGCCAGCAGCCAAGAGGAGAGTATTAGCTCCTACGAGCAGTACTTC.